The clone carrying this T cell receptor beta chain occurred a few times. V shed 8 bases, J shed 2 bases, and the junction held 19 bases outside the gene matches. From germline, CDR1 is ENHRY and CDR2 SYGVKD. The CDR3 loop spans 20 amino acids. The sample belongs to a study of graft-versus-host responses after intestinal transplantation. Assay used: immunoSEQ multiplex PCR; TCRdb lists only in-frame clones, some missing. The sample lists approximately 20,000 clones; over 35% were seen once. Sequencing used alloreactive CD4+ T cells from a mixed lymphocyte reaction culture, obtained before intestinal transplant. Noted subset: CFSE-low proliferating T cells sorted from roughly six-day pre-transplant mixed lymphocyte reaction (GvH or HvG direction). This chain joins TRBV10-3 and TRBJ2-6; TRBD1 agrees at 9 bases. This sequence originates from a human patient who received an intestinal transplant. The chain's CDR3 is CAIRDRVLRVDTPGANVLTF. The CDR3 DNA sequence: TGTGCCATCCGGGACAGGGTCCTCCGGGTTGACACCCCTGGGGCCAACGTCCTGACTTTC.